This T cell receptor beta chain was captured by sequencing in a study of PD-L1 blockade in urothelial cancer. Study in general: Patients began atezolizumab, 1,200 mg intravenously every 3 weeks, in 2014. Findings and limits, study-wide: Tumor-associated clones in the blood of durable-benefit patients grew more at 3 weeks.

Time point here: peripheral blood 6 weeks after treatment start. Trimming took off 1 base at V and 14 bases at J, with 24 bases between the two ends. Germline V CDR1 and CDR2: MNHNS, SASEGT. The CDR3 runs 17 residues. Clones were sequenced by immunoSEQ multiplex PCR, and TCRdb holds only the in-frame ones, with some missing. The data hold around 93,000 clones, with 83% observed a single time. Note on this clone: Its antigen is undetermined.

The source is a man in his 70s with urothelial cancer. The rearrangement joins TRBV6-1 to TRBJ1-6; possible D gene TRBD1, 6 bases. Material: PBMCs, obtained around atezolizumab (anti-PD-L1) treatment. The DNA for the CDR3 is TGTGCCAGCAGTGAAGGAGGGGGGGTGGCAGGGCGGCGCACCCTCCACTTT. Its protein is CASSEGGGVAGRRTLHF.